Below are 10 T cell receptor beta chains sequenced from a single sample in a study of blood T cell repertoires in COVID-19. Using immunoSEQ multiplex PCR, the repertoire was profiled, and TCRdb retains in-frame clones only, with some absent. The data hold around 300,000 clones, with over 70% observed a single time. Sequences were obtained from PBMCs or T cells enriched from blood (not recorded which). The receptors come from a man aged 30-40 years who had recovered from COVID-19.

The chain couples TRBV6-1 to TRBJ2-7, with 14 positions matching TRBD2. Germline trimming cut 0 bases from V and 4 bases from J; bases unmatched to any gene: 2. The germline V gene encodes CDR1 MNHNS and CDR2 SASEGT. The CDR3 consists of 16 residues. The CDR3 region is CASSEAGTSGGYEQYF. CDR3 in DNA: TGTGCCAGCAGTGAAGCCGGGACTAGCGGGGGTTACGAGCAGTACTTC.

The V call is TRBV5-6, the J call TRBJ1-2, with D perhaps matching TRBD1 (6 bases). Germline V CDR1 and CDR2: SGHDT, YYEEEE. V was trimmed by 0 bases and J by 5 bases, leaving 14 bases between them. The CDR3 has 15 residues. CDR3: CASSLADRSVYGYTF. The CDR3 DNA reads TGTGCCAGCAGCTTGGCGGACAGATCCGTATATGGCTACACCTTC. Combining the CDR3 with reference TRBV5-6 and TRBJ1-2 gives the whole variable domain DAGVTQSPTHLIKTRGQQVTLRCSPKSGHDTVSWYQQALGQGPQFIFQYYEEEERQRGNFPDRFSGHQFPNYSSELNVNALLLGDSALYLCASSLADRSVYGYTFGSGTRLTVV.

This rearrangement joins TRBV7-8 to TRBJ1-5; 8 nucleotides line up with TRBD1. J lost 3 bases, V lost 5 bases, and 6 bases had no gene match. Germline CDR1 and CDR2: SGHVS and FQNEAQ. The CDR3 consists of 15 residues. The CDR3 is CASSLSGQVNQPQHF. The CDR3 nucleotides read TGTGCCAGCAGCCTCTCGGGACAGGTCAATCAGCCCCAGCATTTT.

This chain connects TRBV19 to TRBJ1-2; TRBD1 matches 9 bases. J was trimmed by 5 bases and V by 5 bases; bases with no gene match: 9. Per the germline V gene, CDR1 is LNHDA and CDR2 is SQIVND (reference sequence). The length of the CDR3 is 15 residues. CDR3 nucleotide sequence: TGTGCCAGTAGTCCGGGACAGGGCTTTCTATATGGCTACACCTTC. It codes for CASSPGQGFLYGYTF.

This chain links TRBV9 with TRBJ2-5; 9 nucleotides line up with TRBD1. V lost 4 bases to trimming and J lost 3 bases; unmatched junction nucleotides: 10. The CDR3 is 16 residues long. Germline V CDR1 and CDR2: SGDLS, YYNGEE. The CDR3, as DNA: TGTGCCAGCAGCCCCCCCCGTGGGACAGGGAAAGAGACCCAGTACTTC. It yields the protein CASSPPRGTGKETQYF.

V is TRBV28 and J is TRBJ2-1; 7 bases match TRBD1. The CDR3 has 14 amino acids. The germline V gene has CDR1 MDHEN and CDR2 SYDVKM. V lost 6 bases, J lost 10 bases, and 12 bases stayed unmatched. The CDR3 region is CASSPGGDNEEQFF. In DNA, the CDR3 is TGTGCCAGCAGCCCAGGGGGTGATAATGAAGAGCAGTTCTTC. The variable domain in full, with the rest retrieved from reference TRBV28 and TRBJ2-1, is DVKVTQSSRYLVKRTGEKVFLECVQDMDHENMFWYRQDPGLGLRLIYFSYDVKMKEKGDIPEGYSVSREKKERFSLILESASTNQTSMYLCASSPGGDNEEQFFGPGTRLTVL.

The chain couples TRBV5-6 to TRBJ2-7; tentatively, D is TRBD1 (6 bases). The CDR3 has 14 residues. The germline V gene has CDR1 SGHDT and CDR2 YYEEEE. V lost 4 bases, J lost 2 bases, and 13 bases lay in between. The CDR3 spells CASSPGTSPYEQYF. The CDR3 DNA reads TGTGCCAGCAGCCCCGGGACATCTCCCTACGAGCAGTACTTC.

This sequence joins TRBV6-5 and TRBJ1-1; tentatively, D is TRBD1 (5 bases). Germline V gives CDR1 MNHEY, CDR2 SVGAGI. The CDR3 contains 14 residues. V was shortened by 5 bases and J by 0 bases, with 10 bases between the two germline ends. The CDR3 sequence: CASSRTRLNTEAFF. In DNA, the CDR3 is TGTGCCAGCAGTAGGACACGGCTGAACACTGAAGCTTTCTTT.

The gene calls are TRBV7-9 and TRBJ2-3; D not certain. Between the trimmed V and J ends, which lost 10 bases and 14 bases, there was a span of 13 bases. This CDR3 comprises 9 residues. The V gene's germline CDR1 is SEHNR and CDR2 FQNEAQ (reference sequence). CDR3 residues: CATYMSGYF. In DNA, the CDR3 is TGTGCCACCTACATGTCGGGGTATTTT.

The CDR3, as DNA: TGCGCCAGCACAAACGACATTTATGGGGCCAACGTCCTGACTTTC. It specifies CASTNDIYGANVLTF. This chain connects TRBV10-2 to TRBJ2-6; D gene uncertain. CDR1 WSHSY and CDR2 SAAADI come from the germline V gene. The ends were cut back, 7 bases at V and 3 bases at J, with 13 bases in the middle. This CDR3 has 15 amino acids.